One sample yielded the 8 T cell receptor beta chains listed below, sequenced in a study of T cells in Graves' hyperthyroidism and ophthalmopathy. RNA transcripts yielded amplified TCR beta CDR3 regions. With the HTBI primer set, the TCR CDR3 went through a first round of RT-PCR. TCRdb used MiXCR to reprocess the multiplex PCR reads, holding one entry per CDR3 protein. The repertoire holds fewer than 25,000 distinct CDR3 sequences, with around 47% as singletons. Sample: blood. These receptors all come from a woman in her 40s with Graves' hyperthyroidism that later progressed to Graves' ophthalmopathy.

This clonotype was detected only once. The chain has TRBV2 and TRBJ2-6, with 12 positions matching TRBD2. This CDR3 contains 19 residues. CDR1 and CDR2 (germline): SNHLY, FYNNEI. Unmatched junction bases numbered 8, after V lost 5 bases and J lost 0 bases. The DNA for the CDR3 is TGTGCCAGCAGTCGGGGACTAGCGGGCCTAAGCTCTGGGGCCAACGTCCTGACTTTC. Amino acid sequence: CASSRGLAGLSSGANVLTF.

The chain recombines TRBV7-9 with TRBJ1-2; possible D gene TRBD1, 5 bases. This CDR3 contains 14 residues. Germline-derived CDR1 and CDR2 are SEHNR and FQNEAQ (reference sequence). V was cut by 5 bases and J by 5 bases, with 15 bases left in between. The CDR3 region has the DNA TGTGCCAGCAGCCGACCCAGGGAGAGGTATGGCTACACCTTC. Amino acids: CASSRPRERYGYTF.

This clonotype has just a few counts. This chain joins TRBV11-3 and TRBJ2-1; a possible D gene is TRBD2 (6 bases). The V and J ends lost 4 bases and 4 bases respectively, with 17 bases between them. The CDR3 totals 16 residues. The germline gives CDR1 SGHNT, CDR2 YENEEA. The CDR3 DNA is TGTGCCAGCAGCTCGCTTAGCGGAGGCGGGTACAATGAGCAGTTCTTC. It translates to CASSSLSGGGYNEQFF.

This clonotype has a single count. The chain couples TRBV7-9 to TRBJ2-6, with a tentative D call TRBD2 (6 bases). This CDR3 region has 15 residues. Per the germline V gene, CDR1 is SEHNR and CDR2 is FQNEAQ (reference sequence). With 5 bases removed from V and 3 bases from J, the gap between germline ends came to 11 bases. CDR3 bases: TGTGCCAGCAGCCTAGGGCGGGATGGGGCCAACGTCCTGACTTTC. Its translation is CASSLGRDGANVLTF.

This clonotype appeared a few times. V is TRBV29-1 and J is TRBJ2-7; TRBD2 agrees at 13 bases. Germline V gene sequence: CDR1 SQVTM, CDR2 ANQGSEA. The CDR3 totals 16 residues. After removal of 6 bases from V and 1 base from J, the junction contained 9 bases not matched to a gene. CDR3 sequence reads: CSVKSGLAGTSYEQYF. The CDR3 DNA is TGCAGCGTGAAATCGGGACTAGCGGGGACATCCTACGAGCAGTACTTC.

This clonotype was seen repeatedly, ten times or more. The chain uses TRBV6-4 and TRBJ2-1; 11 bases are shared with TRBD2. This CDR3 has 15 amino acids. CDR1 is MRHNA and CDR2 is SNTAGT in the germline V gene. Trimming took 3 bases from V and 8 from J; bases not matched to a gene: 6. The CDR3 DNA follows: TGTGCCAGCAGTGAAACTAGCGGGAGTGGGGATGAGCAGTTCTTC. Protein: CASSETSGSGDEQFF.

This clonotype appeared a few times. The chain has TRBV5-1 and TRBJ1-6; TRBD1 is a possible D gene (6 bases). This CDR3 comprises 15 residues. The V gene's germline CDR1 is SGHRS and CDR2 YFSETQ. Deletions cut 4 bases from V and 7 bases from J, with 15 bases between. The DNA for the CDR3 is TGCGCCAGCAGCCCTGGGGGGGCACGAAATTCACCCCTCCACTTT. This codes for CASSPGGARNSPLHF.

In its sample, this clonotype was seen many times. The V and J genes are TRBV5-1 and TRBJ2-7; TRBD2 agrees at 8 bases. Germline assignment: CDR1 SGHRS and CDR2 YFSETQ. CDR3 length: 18 residues. V lost 0 bases to trimming and J lost 2 bases; unmatched junction nucleotides: 13. Here the CDR3 reads CASSLGASTGGPAYEQYF. CDR3 nucleotides: TGCGCCAGCAGCTTGGGGGCCAGCACGGGAGGGCCCGCCTACGAGCAGTACTTC.